This TCR beta chain was profiled in a study of shared clonotypes between healthy human individuals. Worth noting for this clone: The antigen remains undetermined.

Investigators spread the genomic DNA of each subset evenly over several immunoSEQ plates. Sequencing was performed with immunoSEQ multiplex PCR; in TCRdb, only in-frame clones are kept and a portion is missing. The sample shows a few hundred thousand clones, more than 75% of them seen only once. General study points: Represented diversity (both genetic and exposure-history) was limited by the small number of donors.

V was shortened by 3 bases and J by 4 bases, with 13 bases between the two germline ends. There are 14 residues in the CDR3. Germline loops: CDR1 SGDLS, CDR2 YYNGEE. This sequence was found in a man between 18 and 35 years old in good health. Sample: memory CD8+ T cells sorted from blood. Subset denoted: CD45RO+ cells pooled with CCR7-negative TemRA cells. This chain connects TRBV9 to TRBJ1-2; perhaps TRBD1 as D (6 bases). In DNA, the CDR3 is TGTGCCAGCAGCGCAATAACAGGGACCTATGGCTACACCTTC. It codes for CASSAITGTYGYTF.